A selection of T cell receptor beta chains follows, all from one sample in a study of cytomegalovirus exposure and HLA in healthy donors. Clones were sequenced by immunoSEQ multiplex PCR, and TCRdb holds only the in-frame ones, with some missing. The table records more than 150,000 clones, less than 90% of them present only once. Sequencing was carried out using PBMCs. These receptors came from a girl aged 10 to 17 in good health and CMV-seropositive. Each CDR3 is given with its conserved first and last residue. The order of the fields is D gene, J gene, V gene, clone size, CDR3 DNA, CDR3 protein. The D gene is left open where the match is weak. Size is stated for part of the rows, as once, few or many counts, or as a class when the clone is expanded.

D gene: .
J gene: TRBJ2-6
V gene: TRBV25-1
clone size: .
CDR3 DNA: TGTGCCAGCAGTGAACATAGAACGGCTGGGGCCAACGTCCTGACTTTC
CDR3 protein: CASSEHRTAGANVLTF

D gene: TRBD2
J gene: TRBJ2-1
V gene: TRBV14
clone size: .
CDR3 DNA: TGTGCCAGCAGCTGGGGGGGGACTCTTCCTCACAATGAGCAGTTCTTC
CDR3 protein: CASSWGGTLPHNEQFF

D gene: .
J gene: TRBJ2-7
V gene: TRBV4-1
clone size: once
CDR3 DNA: TGCGCCAGCAGCCAAGGAGGCGGGGTATCCTACGAGCAGTACTTC
CDR3 protein: CASSQGGGVSYEQYF

D gene: TRBD2
J gene: TRBJ2-5
V gene: TRBV2
clone size: .
CDR3 DNA: TGTGCCAGCAGCCTAGCGGGCAGGGGAGAGACCCAGTACTTC
CDR3 protein: CASSLAGRGETQYF

D gene: .
J gene: TRBJ1-5
V gene: TRBV7-9
clone size: .
CDR3 DNA: TGTGCCAGCAGCTCAACAGGTCCCCAGCCCCAGCATTTT
CDR3 protein: CASSSTGPQPQHF

D gene: .
J gene: TRBJ2-7
V gene: TRBV2
clone size: .
CDR3 DNA: TGTGCCAGCAGTGGGCAGGGGTGGAACGAGCAGTACTTC
CDR3 protein: CASSGQGWNEQYF

D gene: .
J gene: TRBJ2-3
V gene: TRBV21-1
clone size: few
CDR3 DNA: TGTGCCAGCAGCAGCGGAGCCCCCACAGATACGCAGTATTTT
CDR3 protein: CASSSGAPTDTQYF

D gene: TRBD1
J gene: TRBJ1-6
V gene: TRBV20-1
clone size: .
CDR3 DNA: TGCAGTGCTACCGAGACAGGGGAACCCCACTTT
CDR3 protein: CSATETGEPHF

D gene: TRBD2
J gene: TRBJ2-7
V gene: TRBV6-5
clone size: .
CDR3 DNA: TGTGCCAGCAGGCCTGGACTAGCGGGATTTTCCCAGCAGTACTTC
CDR3 protein: CASRPGLAGFSQQYF

D gene: TRBD2
J gene: TRBJ2-3
V gene: TRBV6-5
clone size: .
CDR3 DNA: TGTGCCAGCAGCACAGCGGGAGGGCCAGATACGCAGTATTTT
CDR3 protein: CASSTAGGPDTQYF

D gene: TRBD2
J gene: TRBJ2-7
V gene: TRBV5-5
clone size: .
CDR3 DNA: TGTGCCAGCAGCTTGGAGTCTAGCGGGAACCTCTACGAGCAGTACTTC
CDR3 protein: CASSLESSGNLYEQYF

D gene: TRBD2
J gene: TRBJ2-7
V gene: TRBV6-6
clone size: few
CDR3 DNA: TGTGCCAGCAGCCTCGGGGGGGAAGCCTACGAGCAGTACTTC
CDR3 protein: CASSLGGEAYEQYF

D gene: .
J gene: TRBJ1-1
V gene: TRBV29-1
clone size: once
CDR3 DNA: TGCATGGGGCAGGAAGGATCACTGGGCACTGAAGCTTTCTTT
CDR3 protein: CMGQEGSLGTEAFF

D gene: .
J gene: TRBJ1-1
V gene: TRBV4-1
clone size: few
CDR3 DNA: TGCGCCAGCAGCCAAGGTCTTATGAACACTGAAGCTTTCTTT
CDR3 protein: CASSQGLMNTEAFF

D gene: .
J gene: TRBJ1-2
V gene: TRBV30
clone size: few
CDR3 DNA: TGTGCCTGGAGTGTAGGGGGACGTGGCTACACCTTC
CDR3 protein: CAWSVGGRGYTF

D gene: .
J gene: TRBJ1-3
V gene: TRBV5-1
clone size: .
CDR3 DNA: TGCGCCAGCAGCGGCTCAACCGGGGAATCTGGAAACACCATATATTTT
CDR3 protein: CASSGSTGESGNTIYF

D gene: .
J gene: TRBJ2-5
V gene: TRBV7-2
clone size: .
CDR3 DNA: TGTGCCAGCAGCTTAATGGGGCAGCAAGAGACCCAGTACTTC
CDR3 protein: CASSLMGQQETQYF

D gene: TRBD1
J gene: TRBJ2-5
V gene: TRBV4-3
clone size: .
CDR3 DNA: TGCGCCAGCAGCTTCGGACAGGGTTCGTGGGAGACCCAGTACTTC
CDR3 protein: CASSFGQGSWETQYF

D gene: .
J gene: TRBJ2-2
V gene: TRBV7-7
clone size: .
CDR3 DNA: TGTGCTAGCAGCCCTAGCTATACCGGGACCGGGGAGCTGTTTTTT
CDR3 protein: CASSPSYTGTGELFF

D gene: TRBD1
J gene: TRBJ1-2
V gene: TRBV5-4
clone size: .
CDR3 DNA: TGTGCCAGCAGCGCCTACGGGACAGAGGATGGCTACACCTTC
CDR3 protein: CASSAYGTEDGYTF

D gene: .
J gene: TRBJ2-7
V gene: TRBV30
clone size: .
CDR3 DNA: TGTGCCTGGAGTGTATCAGGGATTCTGGGCGAGCAGTACTTC
CDR3 protein: CAWSVSGILGEQYF

D gene: TRBD2
J gene: TRBJ2-7
V gene: TRBV5-4
clone size: .
CDR3 DNA: TGTGCCAGCAGCCCGACTAGCGGGCGATCCTACGAGCAGTACTTC
CDR3 protein: CASSPTSGRSYEQYF

D gene: .
J gene: TRBJ1-1
V gene: TRBV14
clone size: .
CDR3 DNA: TGTGCCAGCAGCCAAGATCTTAGGGGGACTGAAGCTTTCTTT
CDR3 protein: CASSQDLRGTEAFF

D gene: TRBD2
J gene: TRBJ2-7
V gene: TRBV5-5
clone size: .
CDR3 DNA: TGTGCCAGCAGCTTTGTAGCGGGAGCCTCCTACGAGCAGTACTTC
CDR3 protein: CASSFVAGASYEQYF

D gene: .
J gene: TRBJ1-1
V gene: TRBV7-8
clone size: .
CDR3 DNA: TGTGCCAGCAGCCTCGTAGGGGGAAGCACTGAAGCTTTCTTT
CDR3 protein: CASSLVGGSTEAFF

D gene: .
J gene: TRBJ2-1
V gene: TRBV18
clone size: few
CDR3 DNA: TGTGCCAGCTCACCGGCGGGTGGCTCCTACAATGAGCAGTTCTTC
CDR3 protein: CASSPAGGSYNEQFF

D gene: .
J gene: TRBJ2-6
V gene: TRBV4-3
clone size: .
CDR3 DNA: TGCGCCAGCAGCCAAGACCTCGGGGCTGGGGCCAACGTCCTGACTTTC
CDR3 protein: CASSQDLGAGANVLTF